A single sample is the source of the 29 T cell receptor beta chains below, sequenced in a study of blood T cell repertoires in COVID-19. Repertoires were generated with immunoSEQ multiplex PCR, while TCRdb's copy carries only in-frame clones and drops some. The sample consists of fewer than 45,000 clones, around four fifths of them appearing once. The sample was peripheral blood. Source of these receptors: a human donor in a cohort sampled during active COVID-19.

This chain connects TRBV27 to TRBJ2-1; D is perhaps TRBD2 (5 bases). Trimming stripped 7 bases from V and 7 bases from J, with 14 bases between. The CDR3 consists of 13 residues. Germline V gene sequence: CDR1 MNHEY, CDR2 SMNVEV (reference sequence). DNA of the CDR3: TGTGCCAGCATAGCGCTCTCTCGGAATGAGCAGTTCTTC. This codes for CASIALSRNEQFF.

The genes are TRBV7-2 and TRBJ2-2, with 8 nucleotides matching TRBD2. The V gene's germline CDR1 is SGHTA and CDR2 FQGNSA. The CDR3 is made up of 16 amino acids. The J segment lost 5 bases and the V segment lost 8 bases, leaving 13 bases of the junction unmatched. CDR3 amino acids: CASAQNSGVSTGELFF. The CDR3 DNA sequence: TGTGCCAGCGCCCAAAATAGCGGGGTATCGACCGGGGAGCTGTTTTTT.

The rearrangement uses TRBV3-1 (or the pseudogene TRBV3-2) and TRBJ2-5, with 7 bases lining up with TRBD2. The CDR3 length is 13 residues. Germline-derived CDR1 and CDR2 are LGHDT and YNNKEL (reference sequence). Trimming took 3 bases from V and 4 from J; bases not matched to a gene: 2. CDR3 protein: CASSQERGETQYF. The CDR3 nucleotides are TGTGCCAGCAGCCAGGAGCGGGGAGAGACCCAGTACTTC.

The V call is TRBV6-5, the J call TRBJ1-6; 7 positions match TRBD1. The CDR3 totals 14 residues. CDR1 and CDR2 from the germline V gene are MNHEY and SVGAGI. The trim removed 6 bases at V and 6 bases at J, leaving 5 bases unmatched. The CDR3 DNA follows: TGTGCCAGCAGCCGACAGGGCGTTAATTCACCCCTCCACTTT. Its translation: CASSRQGVNSPLHF.

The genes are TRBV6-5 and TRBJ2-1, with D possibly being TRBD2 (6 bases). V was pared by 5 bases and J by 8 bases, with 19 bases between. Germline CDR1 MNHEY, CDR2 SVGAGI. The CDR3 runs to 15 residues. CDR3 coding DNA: TGTGCCAGCAGTACCGGAGACTCGGAGGGCGATGAGCAGTTCTTC. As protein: CASSTGDSEGDEQFF.

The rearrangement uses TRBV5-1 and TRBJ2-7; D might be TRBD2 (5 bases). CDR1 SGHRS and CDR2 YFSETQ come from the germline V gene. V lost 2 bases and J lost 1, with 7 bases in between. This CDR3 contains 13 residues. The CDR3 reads CASSFEGSYEQYF. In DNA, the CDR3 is TGCGCCAGCAGCTTTGAGGGATCCTACGAGCAGTACTTC.

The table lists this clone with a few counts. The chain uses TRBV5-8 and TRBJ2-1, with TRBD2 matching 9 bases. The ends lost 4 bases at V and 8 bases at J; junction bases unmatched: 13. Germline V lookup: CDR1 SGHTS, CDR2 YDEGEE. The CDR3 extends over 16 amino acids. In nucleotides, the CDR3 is TGTGCCAGCAGCCCTCTGCTGGCTAGCGGGGCCTATGAGCAGTTCTTC. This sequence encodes CASSPLLASGAYEQFF.

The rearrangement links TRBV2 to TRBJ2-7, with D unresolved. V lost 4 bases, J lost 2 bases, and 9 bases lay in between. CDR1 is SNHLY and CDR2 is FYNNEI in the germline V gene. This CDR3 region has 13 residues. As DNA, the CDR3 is TGTGCCAGCAGTGTGAGCCCCGCCTACGAGCAGTACTTC. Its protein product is CASSVSPAYEQYF.

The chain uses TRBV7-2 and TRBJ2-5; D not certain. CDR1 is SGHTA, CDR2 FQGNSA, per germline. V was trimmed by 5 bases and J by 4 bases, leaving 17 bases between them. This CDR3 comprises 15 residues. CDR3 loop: CASSRDSSSLETQYF. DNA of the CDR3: TGTGCCAGCAGCCGCGATTCCAGTAGCTTAGAGACCCAGTACTTC.

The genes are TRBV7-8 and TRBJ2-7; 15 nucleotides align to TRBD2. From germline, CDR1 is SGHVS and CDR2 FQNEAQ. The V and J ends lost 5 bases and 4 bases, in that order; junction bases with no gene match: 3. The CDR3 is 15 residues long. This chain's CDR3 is CASSHGTSGRYEQYF. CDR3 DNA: TGTGCCAGCAGCCACGGGACTAGCGGGAGGTACGAGCAGTACTTC.

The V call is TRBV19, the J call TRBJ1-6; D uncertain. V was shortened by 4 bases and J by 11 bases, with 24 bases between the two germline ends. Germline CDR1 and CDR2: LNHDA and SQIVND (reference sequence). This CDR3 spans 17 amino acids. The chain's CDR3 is CASSTYSLGGDSAPLHF. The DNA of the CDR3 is TGTGCCAGTAGTACCTACTCGCTGGGTGGAGATTCGGCACCCCTCCACTTT.

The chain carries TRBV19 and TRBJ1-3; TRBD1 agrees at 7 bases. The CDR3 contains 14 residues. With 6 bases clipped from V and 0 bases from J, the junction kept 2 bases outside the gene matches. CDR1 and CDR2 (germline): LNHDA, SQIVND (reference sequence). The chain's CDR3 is CASRDRFSGNTIYF. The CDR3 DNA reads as TGTGCCAGTAGGGACAGGTTCTCTGGAAACACCATATATTTT.

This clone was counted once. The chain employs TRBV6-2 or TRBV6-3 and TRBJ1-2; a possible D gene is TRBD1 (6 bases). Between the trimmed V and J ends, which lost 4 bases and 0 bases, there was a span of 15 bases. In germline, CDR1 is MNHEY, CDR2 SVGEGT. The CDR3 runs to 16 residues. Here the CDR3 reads CASSSTRDIPNYGYTF. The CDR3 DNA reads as TGTGCCAGCAGTTCAACCCGGGACATACCTAACTATGGCTACACCTTC.

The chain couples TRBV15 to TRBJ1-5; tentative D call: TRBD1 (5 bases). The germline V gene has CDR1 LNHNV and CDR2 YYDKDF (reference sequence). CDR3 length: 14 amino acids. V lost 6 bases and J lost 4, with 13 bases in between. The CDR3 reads CATSPGGVNQPQHF. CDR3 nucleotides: TGTGCCACCAGTCCCGGGGGGGTTAATCAGCCCCAGCATTTT.

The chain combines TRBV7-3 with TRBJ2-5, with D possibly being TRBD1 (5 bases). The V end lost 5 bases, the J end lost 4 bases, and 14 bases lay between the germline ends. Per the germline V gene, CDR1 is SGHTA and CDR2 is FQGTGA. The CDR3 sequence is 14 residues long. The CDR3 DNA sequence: TGTGCCAGCAGCCCAGGGCTGATCCCAGAGACCCAGTACTTC. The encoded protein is CASSPGLIPETQYF.

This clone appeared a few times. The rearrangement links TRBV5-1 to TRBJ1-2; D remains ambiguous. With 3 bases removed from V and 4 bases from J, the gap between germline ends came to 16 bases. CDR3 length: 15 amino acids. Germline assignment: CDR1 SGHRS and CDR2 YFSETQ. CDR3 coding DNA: TGCGCCAGCAGCTCTCAGACATTGCGAAGCTATGGCTACACCTTC. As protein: CASSSQTLRSYGYTF.

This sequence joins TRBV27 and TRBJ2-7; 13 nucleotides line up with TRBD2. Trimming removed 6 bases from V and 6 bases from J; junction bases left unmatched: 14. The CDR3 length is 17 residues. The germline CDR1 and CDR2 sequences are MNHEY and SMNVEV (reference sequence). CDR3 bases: TGTGCCAGCAGGGCGACTAGCGGGGGGAAATTGAGAGGCGAGCAGTACTTC. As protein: CASRATSGGKLRGEQYF.

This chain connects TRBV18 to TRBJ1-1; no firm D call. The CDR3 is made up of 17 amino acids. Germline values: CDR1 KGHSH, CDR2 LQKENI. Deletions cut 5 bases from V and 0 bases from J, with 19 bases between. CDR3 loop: CASSSSTRNLMNTEAFF. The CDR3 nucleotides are TGTGCCAGCTCATCCTCCACGCGTAACCTCATGAACACTGAAGCTTTCTTT.

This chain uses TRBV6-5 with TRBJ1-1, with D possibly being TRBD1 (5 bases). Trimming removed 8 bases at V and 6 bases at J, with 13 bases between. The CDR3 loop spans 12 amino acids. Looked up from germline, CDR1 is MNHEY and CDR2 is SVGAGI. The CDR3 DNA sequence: TGTGCCAGCCAGCAGGGAATCGCTGAAGCTTTCTTT. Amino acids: CASQQGIAEAFF.

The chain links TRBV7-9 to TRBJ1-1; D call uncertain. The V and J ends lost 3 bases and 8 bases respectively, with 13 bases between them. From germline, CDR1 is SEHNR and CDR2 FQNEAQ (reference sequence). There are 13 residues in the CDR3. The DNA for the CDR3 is TGTGCCAGCAGCTTCGGGGAGTACAGCGAAGCTTTCTTT. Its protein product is CASSFGEYSEAFF.

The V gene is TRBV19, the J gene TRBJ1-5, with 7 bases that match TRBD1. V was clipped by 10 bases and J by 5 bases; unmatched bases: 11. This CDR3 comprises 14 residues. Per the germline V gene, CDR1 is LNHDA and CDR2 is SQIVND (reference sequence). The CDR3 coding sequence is TGTGCCACAAAAGGGTCAGGGGGGTATCAGCCCCAGCATTTT. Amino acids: CATKGSGGYQPQHF.

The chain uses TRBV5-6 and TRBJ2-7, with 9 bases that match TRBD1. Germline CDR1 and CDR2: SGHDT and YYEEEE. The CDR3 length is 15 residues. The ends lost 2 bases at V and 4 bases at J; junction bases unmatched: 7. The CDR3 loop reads CASSFGGQGAYEQYF. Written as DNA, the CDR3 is TGTGCCAGCAGCTTTGGGGGACAGGGAGCTTACGAGCAGTACTTC.

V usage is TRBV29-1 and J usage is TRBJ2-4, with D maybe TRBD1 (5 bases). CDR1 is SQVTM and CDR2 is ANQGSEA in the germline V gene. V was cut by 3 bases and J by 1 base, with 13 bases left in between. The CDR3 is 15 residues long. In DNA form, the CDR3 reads TGCAGCGTTGACCCAGGGTCCTTGGCCAAAAACATTCAGTACTTC. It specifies CSVDPGSLAKNIQYF.

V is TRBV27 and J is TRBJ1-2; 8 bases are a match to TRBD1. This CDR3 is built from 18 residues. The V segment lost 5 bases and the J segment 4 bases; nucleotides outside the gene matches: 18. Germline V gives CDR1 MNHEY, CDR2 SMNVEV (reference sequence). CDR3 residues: CASSPSGQAILKLYGYTF. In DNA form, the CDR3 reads TGTGCCAGCAGTCCCTCGGGACAGGCGATCCTCAAACTCTATGGCTACACCTTC.

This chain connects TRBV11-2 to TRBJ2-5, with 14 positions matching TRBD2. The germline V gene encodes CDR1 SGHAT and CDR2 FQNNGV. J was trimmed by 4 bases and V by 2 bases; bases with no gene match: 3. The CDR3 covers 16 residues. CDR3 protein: CASSLRTSGGPETQYF. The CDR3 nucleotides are TGTGCCAGCAGCTTAAGGACTAGCGGGGGGCCAGAGACCCAGTACTTC.

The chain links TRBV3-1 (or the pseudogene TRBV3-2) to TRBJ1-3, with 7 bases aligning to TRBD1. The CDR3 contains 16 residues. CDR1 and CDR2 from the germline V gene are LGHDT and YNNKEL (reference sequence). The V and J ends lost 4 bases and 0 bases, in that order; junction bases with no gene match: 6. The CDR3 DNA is TGTGCCAGCAGCCCCTCGGACAGGCTCTCTGGAAACACCATATATTTT. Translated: CASSPSDRLSGNTIYF.

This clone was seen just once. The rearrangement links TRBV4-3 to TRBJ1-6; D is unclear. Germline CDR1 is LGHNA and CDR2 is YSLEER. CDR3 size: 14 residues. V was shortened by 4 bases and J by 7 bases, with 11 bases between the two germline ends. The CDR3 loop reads CASSREGGNSPLHF. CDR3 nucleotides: TGCGCCAGCAGCCGAGAAGGAGGGAATTCACCCCTCCACTTT.

CDR3 sequence: CSASNLASETQYF. CDR3 nucleotide sequence: TGCAGTGCCAGTAACCTAGCATCGGAGACCCAGTACTTC. This sequence joins TRBV20-1 and TRBJ2-5; maybe TRBD2 (5 bases). The ends were cut back, 6 bases at V and 5 bases at J, with 16 bases in the middle. Germline values: CDR1 DFQATT, CDR2 SNEGSKA (reference sequence). There are 13 residues in the CDR3.

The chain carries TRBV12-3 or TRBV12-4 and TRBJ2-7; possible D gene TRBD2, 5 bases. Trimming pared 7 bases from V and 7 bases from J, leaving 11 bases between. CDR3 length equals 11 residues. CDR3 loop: CASILRGEQYF. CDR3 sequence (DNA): TGTGCCAGCATTCTGAGAGGGGAGCAGTACTTC.